This TCR beta chain was observed in a study of CD8 T cells in ankylosing spondylitis (dated by TCRdb to about 2017). For the wider study: The study profiled T cell receptor beta repertoires in healthy donors and ankylosing spondylitis patients to find disease-linked TCR variants. The full study cohort was made up of 25 ankylosing spondylitis patients and fewer than 120 healthy donors. Samples of peripheral blood were taken, and for ankylosing spondylitis patients, synovial fluid was collected as well.

Broad study findings and their caveats: A TCR beta motif of seven or eight highly homologous amino acid variants appeared characteristic of blood from ankylosing spondylitis patients. According to the report, matched synovial fluid samples from ankylosing spondylitis patients were significantly enriched for the disease-linked clones. Some TCR beta motif variants had previously been reported in synovial fluid and blood of reactive arthritis patients, which suggested common disease-initiation mechanisms. The disease-linked clones showed a CD8+ phenotype and occurred at relatively low frequencies in peripheral blood.

The instrument was an Illumina HiSeq 2500. Quantitative 5'-RACE with molecular barcodes was used to prepare TCR beta libraries. The original methods were these. A new computational method based on a probabilistic model of VDJ rearrangement was used to identify disease-linked TCR variants. Using fastp at Q25 and MiXCR, TCRdb reprocessed the public reads and kept productive beta chains. CDR3 protein duplicates are merged, each entry listing the most common genes and DNA. The V and J calls and clone size come from TCRdb's table, not from the authors' own analysis. The sample has some 180,000 distinct CDR3 sequences on record, about 18% of them singletons. Around 4% of the sample belongs to the ten largest clones. From cysteine to phenylalanine, the CDR3 is 17 amino acids long. Only CDR3 DNA remains: 51 bases, in frame from the first base. The germline V gene gives CDR1 as SGDLS and CDR2 as YYNGEE. Trimming takes 0 bases off V and 5 bases off J; junction bases not matched to a gene: 4.

At least ten counts were recorded for this clonotype. Its antigen has not been determined. Base quality data are lacking; no much larger clone is found one base away. The chain couples TRBV9 to TRBJ2-2; 13 middle bases align to TRBD2. The origin of this receptor is a male donor between 5 and 29 years old with ankylosing spondylitis or in good health (not recorded which). Donor details come from another sample of the same person, matched by shared clones. What was sequenced was blood, either unsorted or a sorted T cell fraction (not recorded which). The CDR3 region has the sequence CASSVAPLAGGTGELFF. The DNA reads TGTGCCAGCAGCGTAGCCCCACTAGCGGGAGGGACCGGGGAGCTGTTTTTT.